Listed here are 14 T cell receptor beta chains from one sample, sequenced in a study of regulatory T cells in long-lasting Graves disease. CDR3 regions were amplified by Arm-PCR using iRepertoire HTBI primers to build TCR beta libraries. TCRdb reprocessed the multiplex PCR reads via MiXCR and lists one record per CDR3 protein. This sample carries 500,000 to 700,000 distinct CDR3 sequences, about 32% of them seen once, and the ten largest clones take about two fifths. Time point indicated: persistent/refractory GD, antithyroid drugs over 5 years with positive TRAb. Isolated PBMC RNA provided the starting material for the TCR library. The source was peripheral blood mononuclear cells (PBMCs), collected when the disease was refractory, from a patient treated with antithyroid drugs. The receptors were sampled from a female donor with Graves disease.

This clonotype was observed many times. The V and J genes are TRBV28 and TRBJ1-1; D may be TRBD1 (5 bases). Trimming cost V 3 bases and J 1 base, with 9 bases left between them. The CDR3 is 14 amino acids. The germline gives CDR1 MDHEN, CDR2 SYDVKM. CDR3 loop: CASSLPGGNTEAFF. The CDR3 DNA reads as TGTGCCAGCAGTTTGCCGGGGGGGAACACTGAAGCTTTCTTT. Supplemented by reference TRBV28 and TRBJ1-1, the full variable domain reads DVKVTQSSRYLVKRTGEKVFLECVQDMDHENMFWYRQDPGLGLRLIYFSYDVKMKEKGDIPEGYSVSREKKERFSLILESASTNQTSMYLCASSLPGGNTEAFFGQGTRLTVV.

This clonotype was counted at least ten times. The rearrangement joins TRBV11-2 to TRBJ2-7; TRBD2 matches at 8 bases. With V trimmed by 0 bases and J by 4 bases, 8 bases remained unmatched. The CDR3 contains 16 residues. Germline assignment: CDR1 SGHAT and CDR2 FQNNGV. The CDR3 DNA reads TGTGCCAGCAGCTTAGATCAACTAGCGGCATCTTACGAGCAGTACTTC. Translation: CASSLDQLAASYEQYF.

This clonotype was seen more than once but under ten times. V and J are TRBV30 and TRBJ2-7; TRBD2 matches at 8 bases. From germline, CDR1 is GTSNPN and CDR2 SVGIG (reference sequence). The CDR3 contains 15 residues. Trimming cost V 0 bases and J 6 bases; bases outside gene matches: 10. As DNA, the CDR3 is TGTGCCTGGAGTGTACAAAACGGGAGGGCCGTCGAGCAGTACTTC. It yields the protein CAWSVQNGRAVEQYF. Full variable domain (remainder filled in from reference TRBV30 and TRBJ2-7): SQTIHQWPATLVQPVGSPLSLECTVEGTSNPNLYWYRQAAGRGLQLLFYSVGIGQISSEVPQNLSASRPQDRQFILSSKKLLLSDSGFYLCAWSVQNGRAVEQYFGPGTRLTVT.

The CDR3 reads CAVREGGFNSPLHF. The CDR3 DNA reads TGTGCTGTTCGCGAGGGGGGTTTCAATTCACCCCTCCACTTT. The V call is TRBV2, the J call TRBJ1-6; maybe TRBD1 (6 bases). Looked up from germline, CDR1 is SNHLY and CDR2 is FYNNEI. CDR3 size: 14 residues.

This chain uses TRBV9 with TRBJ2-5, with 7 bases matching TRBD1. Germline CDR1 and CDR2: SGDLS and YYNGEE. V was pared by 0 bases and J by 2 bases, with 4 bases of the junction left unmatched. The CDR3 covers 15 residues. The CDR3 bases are TGTGCCAGCAGCGTAGAGGGACAGCTTCAAGAGACCCAGTACTTC. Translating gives CASSVEGQLQETQYF.

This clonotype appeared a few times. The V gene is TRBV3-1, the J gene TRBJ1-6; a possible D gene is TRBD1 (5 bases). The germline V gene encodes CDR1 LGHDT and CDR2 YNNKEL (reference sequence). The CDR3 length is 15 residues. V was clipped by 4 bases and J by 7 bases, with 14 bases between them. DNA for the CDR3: TGTGCCAGCAGCCCTCCGGGACGGATCAATTCACCCCTCCACTTT. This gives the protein CASSPPGRINSPLHF.

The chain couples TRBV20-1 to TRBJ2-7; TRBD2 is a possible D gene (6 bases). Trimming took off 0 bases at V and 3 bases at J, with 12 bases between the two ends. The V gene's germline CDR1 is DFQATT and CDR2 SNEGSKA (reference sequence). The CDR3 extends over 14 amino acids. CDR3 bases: TGCAGTGCTAGAGATTTCCACGGGAGCTACGAGCAGTACTTC. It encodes CSARDFHGSYEQYF.

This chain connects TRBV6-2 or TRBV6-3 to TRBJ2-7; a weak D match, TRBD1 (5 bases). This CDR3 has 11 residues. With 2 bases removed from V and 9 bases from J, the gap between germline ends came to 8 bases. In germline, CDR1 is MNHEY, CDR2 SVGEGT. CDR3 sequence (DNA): TGTGCCAGCAGTTACGGGGCAGGGCAGTACTTC. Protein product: CASSYGAGQYF.

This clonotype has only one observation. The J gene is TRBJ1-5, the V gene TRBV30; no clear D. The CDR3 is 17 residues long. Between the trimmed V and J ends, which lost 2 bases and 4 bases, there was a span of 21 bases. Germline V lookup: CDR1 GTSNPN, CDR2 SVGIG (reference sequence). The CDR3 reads CAWSFPQWAGENQPQHF. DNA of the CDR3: TGTGCCTGGAGTTTTCCCCAATGGGCAGGAGAGAATCAGCCCCAGCATTTT. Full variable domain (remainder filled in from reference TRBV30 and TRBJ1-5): SQTIHQWPATLVQPVGSPLSLECTVEGTSNPNLYWYRQAAGRGLQLLFYSVGIGQISSEVPQNLSASRPQDRQFILSSKKLLLSDSGFYLCAWSFPQWAGENQPQHFGDGTRLSIL.

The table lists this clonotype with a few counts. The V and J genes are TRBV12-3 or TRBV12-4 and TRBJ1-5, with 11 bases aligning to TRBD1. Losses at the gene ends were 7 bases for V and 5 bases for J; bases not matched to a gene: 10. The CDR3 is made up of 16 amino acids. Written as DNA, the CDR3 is TGTGCCAGCATTCGGACAGGGGGCCAAGCTCATCAGCCCCAGCATTTT. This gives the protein CASIRTGGQAHQPQHF.

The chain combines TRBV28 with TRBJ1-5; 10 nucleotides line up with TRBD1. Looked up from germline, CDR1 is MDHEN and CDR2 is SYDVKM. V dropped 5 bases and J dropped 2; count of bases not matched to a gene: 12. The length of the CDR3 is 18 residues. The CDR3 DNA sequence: TGTGCCAGCAGTCCCCGGGACAGGGGAGAGGGGGGCAATCAGCCCCAGCATTTT. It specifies CASSPRDRGEGGNQPQHF.

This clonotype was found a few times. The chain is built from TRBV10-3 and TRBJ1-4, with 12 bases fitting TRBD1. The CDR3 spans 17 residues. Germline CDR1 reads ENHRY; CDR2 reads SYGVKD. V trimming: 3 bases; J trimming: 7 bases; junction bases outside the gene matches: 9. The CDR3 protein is CAISDLLGTGGIEKLFF. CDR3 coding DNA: TGTGCCATCAGTGATTTACTCGGGACAGGGGGCATTGAAAAACTGTTTTTT.

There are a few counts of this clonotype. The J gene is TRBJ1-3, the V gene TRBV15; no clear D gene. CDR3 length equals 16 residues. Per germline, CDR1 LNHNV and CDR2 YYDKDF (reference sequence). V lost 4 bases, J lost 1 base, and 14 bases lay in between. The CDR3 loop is CATSIRLGGSGNTIYF. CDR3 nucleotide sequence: TGTGCCACCAGCATTAGACTCGGAGGATCTGGAAACACCATATATTTT.

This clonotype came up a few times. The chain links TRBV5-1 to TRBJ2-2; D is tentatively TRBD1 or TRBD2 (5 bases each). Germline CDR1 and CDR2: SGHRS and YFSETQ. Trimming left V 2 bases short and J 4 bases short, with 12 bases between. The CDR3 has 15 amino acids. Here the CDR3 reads CASSLGTYPTGELFF. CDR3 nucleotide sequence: TGCGCCAGCAGCTTAGGGACGTACCCCACCGGGGAGCTGTTTTTT.